A selection of T cell receptor beta chains follows, all from one sample in a study of CD8 T cells in Susac syndrome. MiXCR, applied by TCRdb to the immunoSEQ multiplex PCR reads, yields one record per CDR3 protein. The data show hundreds of thousands of distinct CDR3 sequences, around 93% seen once. The specimen was CD4+ T cells from PBMCs. These receptor sequences come from a human donor with multiple sclerosis. Each CDR3 is given with its conserved first and last residue.

length	V	J	CDR3
14	TRBV7-2	TRBJ2-7	CASSHGRSPTKQYF
14	TRBV29-1	TRBJ1-5	CSVSQSGSNQPQHF
14	TRBV5-1	TRBJ2-3	CASSLVLGTDTQYF
12	TRBV7-3	TRBJ2-3	CASSNRADTQYF
17	TRBV27	TRBJ2-3	CASRELRLASGSDTQYF
14	TRBV7-9	TRBJ2-5	CASSLARAVETQYF
15	TRBV27	TRBJ1-1	CASSFLTQGNTEAFF
11	TRBV19	TRBJ1-1	CASSTFTEAFF
13	TRBV29-1	TRBJ2-1	CSVDGRAFDEQFF
15	TRBV30	TRBJ2-4	CACSVTRGTWDIQYF
15	TRBV7-9	TRBJ2-5	CASSLAPPGRETQYF
15	TRBV6-2/TRBV6-3	TRBJ2-1	CASSGLAGLGNEQFF